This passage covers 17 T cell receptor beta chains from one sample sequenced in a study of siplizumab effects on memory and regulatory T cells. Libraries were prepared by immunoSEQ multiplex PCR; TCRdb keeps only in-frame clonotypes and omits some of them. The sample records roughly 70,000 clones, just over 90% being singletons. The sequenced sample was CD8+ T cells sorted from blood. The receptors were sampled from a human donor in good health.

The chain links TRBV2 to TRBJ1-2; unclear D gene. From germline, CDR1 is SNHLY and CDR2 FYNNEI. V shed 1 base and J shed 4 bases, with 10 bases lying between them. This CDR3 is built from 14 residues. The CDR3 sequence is CASSEVAGGYGYTF. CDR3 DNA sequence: TGTGCCAGCAGTGAAGTGGCAGGTGGCTATGGCTACACCTTC.

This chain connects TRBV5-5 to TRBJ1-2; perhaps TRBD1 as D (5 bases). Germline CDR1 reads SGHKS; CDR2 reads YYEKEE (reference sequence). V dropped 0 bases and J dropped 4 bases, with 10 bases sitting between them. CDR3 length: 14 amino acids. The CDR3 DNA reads TGTGCCAGCAGCTTGGGGGGGAGTAGCTATGGCTACACCTTC. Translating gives CASSLGGSSYGYTF.

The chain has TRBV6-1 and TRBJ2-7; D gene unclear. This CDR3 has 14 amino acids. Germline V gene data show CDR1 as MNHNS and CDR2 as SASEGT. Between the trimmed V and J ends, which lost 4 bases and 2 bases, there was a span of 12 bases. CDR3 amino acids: CASSARLVTYEQYF. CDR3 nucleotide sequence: TGTGCCAGCAGTGCGAGACTCGTAACCTACGAGCAGTACTTC.

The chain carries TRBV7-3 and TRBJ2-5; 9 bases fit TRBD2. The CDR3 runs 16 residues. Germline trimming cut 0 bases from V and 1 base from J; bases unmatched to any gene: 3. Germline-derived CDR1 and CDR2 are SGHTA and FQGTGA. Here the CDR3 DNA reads TGTGCCAGCAGCTTAACACCGGGACTAGCCCAAGAGACCCAGTACTTC. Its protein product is CASSLTPGLAQETQYF.

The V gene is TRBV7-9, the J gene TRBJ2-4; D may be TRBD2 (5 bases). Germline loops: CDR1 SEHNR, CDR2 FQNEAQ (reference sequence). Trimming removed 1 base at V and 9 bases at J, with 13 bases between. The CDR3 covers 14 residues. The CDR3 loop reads CASSLDFSDTIQYF. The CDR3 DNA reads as TGTGCCAGCAGCTTAGATTTTAGCGATACCATTCAGTACTTC. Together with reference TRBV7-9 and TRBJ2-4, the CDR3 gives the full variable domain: DTGVSQNPRHKITKRGQNVTFRCDPISEHNRLYWYRQTLGQGPEFLTYFQNEAQLEKSRLLSDRFSAERPKGSFSTLEIQRTEQGDSAMYLCASSLDFSDTIQYFGAGTRLSVL.

The CDR3 sequence: CASGEQVGTDTQYF. Here the CDR3 DNA reads TGTGCCAGCGGCGAACAGGTGGGCACAGATACGCAGTATTTT. The genes are TRBV28 and TRBJ2-3, with a possible D match to TRBD1 (5 bases). Trimming pared 8 bases from V and 1 base from J, leaving 13 bases between. The CDR3 consists of 14 residues. Germline V gene lookup returns CDR1 MDHEN and CDR2 SYDVKM.

CDR3 nucleotides: TGTGCCATCAGTGACCCGGGACAGCAGCAAGAGACCCAGTACTTC. Translated, it gives CAISDPGQQQETQYF. J is TRBJ2-5 and V is TRBV10-3, with 7 bases identical to TRBD1. The V gene end was trimmed by 3 bases and the J gene end by 2 bases; junction bases not matched to a gene: 6. CDR3 length equals 15 residues. CDR1 ENHRY and CDR2 SYGVKD come from the germline V gene.

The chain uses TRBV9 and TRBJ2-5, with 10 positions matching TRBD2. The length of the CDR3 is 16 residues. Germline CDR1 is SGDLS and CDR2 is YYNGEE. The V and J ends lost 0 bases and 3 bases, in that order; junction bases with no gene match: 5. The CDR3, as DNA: TGTGCCAGCAGCGTAGAGGGACTAGCGTTGAAAGAGACCCAGTACTTC. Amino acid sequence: CASSVEGLALKETQYF.

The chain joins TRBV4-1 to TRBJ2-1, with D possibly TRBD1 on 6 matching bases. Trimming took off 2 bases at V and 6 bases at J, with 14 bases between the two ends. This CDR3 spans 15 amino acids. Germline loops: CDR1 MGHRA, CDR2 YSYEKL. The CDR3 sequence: CASSQPTGSINEQFF. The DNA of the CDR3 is TGCGCCAGCAGCCAACCAACAGGGAGTATCAATGAGCAGTTCTTC.

Here the CDR3 DNA reads TGTGCCAGCAGCTTAGGCCTCGGGGACAATTCCTACGAGCAGTACTTC. Encoded protein: CASSLGLGDNSYEQYF. The rearrangement uses TRBV13 and TRBJ2-7; maybe TRBD1 (6 bases). V lost 0 bases to trimming and J lost 1 base, with 13 bases between them. Germline CDR1 PRHDT, CDR2 FYEKMQ (reference sequence). The CDR3 contains 16 residues.

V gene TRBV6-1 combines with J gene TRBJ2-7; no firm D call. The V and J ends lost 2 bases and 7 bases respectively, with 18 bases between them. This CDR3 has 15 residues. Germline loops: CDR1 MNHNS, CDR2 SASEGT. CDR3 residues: CASSESVGWLEEQYF. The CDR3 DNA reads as TGTGCCAGCAGTGAATCTGTGGGGTGGTTGGAAGAGCAGTACTTC.

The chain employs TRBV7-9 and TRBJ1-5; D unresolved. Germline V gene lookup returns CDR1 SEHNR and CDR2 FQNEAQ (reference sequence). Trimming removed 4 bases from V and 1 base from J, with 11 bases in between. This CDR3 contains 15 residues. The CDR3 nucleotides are TGTGCCAGCAGCTCAGAGGGTAGCAGCAATCAGCCCCAGCATTTT. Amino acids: CASSSEGSSNQPQHF.

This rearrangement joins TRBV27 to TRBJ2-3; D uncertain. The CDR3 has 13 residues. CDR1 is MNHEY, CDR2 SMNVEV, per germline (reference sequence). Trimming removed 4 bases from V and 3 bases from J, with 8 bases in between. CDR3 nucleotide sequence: TGTGCCAGCAGTTATAGTTTTACAGATACGCAGTATTTT. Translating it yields CASSYSFTDTQYF.

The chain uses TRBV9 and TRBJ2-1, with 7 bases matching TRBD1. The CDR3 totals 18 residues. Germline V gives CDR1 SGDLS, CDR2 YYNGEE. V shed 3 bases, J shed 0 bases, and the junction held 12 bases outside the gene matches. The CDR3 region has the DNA TGTGCCAGCAGCGATACTTTGACAGGGCGGCCCTCCTACAATGAGCAGTTCTTC. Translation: CASSDTLTGRPSYNEQFF.

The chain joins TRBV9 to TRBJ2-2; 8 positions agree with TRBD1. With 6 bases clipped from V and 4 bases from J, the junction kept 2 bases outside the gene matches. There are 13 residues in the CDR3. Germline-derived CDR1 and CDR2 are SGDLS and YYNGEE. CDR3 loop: CASKQGGTGELFF. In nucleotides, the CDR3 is TGTGCCAGCAAACAGGGGGGCACCGGGGAGCTGTTTTTT.

The CDR3 coding sequence is TGTGCCAGCATCCTCCCGGGGGCTATCAATGGCTACACCTTC. Amino acid sequence: CASILPGAINGYTF. This rearrangement joins TRBV28 to TRBJ1-2; TRBD1 might be the D (6 bases). This CDR3 comprises 14 residues. Germline V lookup: CDR1 MDHEN, CDR2 SYDVKM. V lost 7 bases and J lost 6, with 18 bases in between.

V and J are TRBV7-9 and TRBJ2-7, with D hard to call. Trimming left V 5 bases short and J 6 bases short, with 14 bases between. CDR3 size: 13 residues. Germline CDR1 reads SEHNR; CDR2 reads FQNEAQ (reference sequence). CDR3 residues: CASSDTTSGEQYF. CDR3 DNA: TGTGCCAGCAGCGACACGACCTCAGGCGAGCAGTACTTC.